This passage covers 25 T cell receptor beta chains from one sample sequenced in a study of blood T cell repertoires in COVID-19. The table came from immunoSEQ multiplex PCR; TCRdb's copy has only in-frame clones and leaves some out. The sample includes approximately 150,000 clones, around 81% of them seen just once. The sample consisted of peripheral blood. The receptors were sampled from a woman aged 50 to 60 with acute or convalescent COVID-19.

The chain couples TRBV2 to TRBJ2-2, with 10 bases that match TRBD1. V lost 5 bases and J lost 6; bases outside the gene matches: 9. Germline V lookup: CDR1 SNHLY, CDR2 FYNNEI. The CDR3 runs to 16 residues. In nucleotides, the CDR3 is TGTGCCAGCAGTTTGGACGGGACAGGGGTCCCCGGGGAGCTGTTTTTT. Translating it yields CASSLDGTGVPGELFF.

The rearrangement uses TRBV6-2 or TRBV6-3 and TRBJ2-7, with D maybe TRBD2 (6 bases). CDR1 and CDR2 from the germline V gene are MNHEY and SVGEGT. The CDR3 covers 15 residues. Trimming shortened V by 3 bases and J by 0 bases, and 12 bases separated the two germline ends. CDR3 region: CASSYGGASSYEQYF. Written as DNA, the CDR3 is TGTGCCAGCAGTTATGGAGGGGCGAGCTCCTACGAGCAGTACTTC.

The gene calls are TRBV19 and TRBJ1-5, with 9 nucleotides matching TRBD1. The CDR3 is 14 residues long. The J segment lost 6 bases and the V segment lost 3 bases, leaving 3 bases of the junction unmatched. CDR1 is LNHDA, CDR2 SQIVND, per germline (reference sequence). This chain's CDR3 is CASSIGTGSQPQHF. CDR3 DNA: TGTGCCAGTAGTATCGGGACAGGGAGTCAGCCCCAGCATTTT.

The V call is TRBV5-1, the J call TRBJ1-1; D not resolved. The CDR3 contains 14 residues. The V and J ends lost 1 base and 1 base respectively, with 8 bases between them. The germline gives CDR1 SGHRS, CDR2 YFSETQ. CDR3 amino acids: CASSLSRQNTEAFF. The CDR3 nucleotides read TGCGCCAGCAGCTTGAGCAGACAGAACACTGAAGCTTTCTTT.

A single count supports this clone. The chain has TRBV19 and TRBJ1-2; 8 nucleotides match TRBD1. Germline V gene lookup returns CDR1 LNHDA and CDR2 SQIVND (reference sequence). Trimming at V came to 4 bases and at J to 4 bases, leaving 2 bases not matched to a gene. This CDR3 contains 13 residues. CDR3 nucleotide sequence: TGTGCCAGTAGTACAGGGGGCGTCTATGGCTACACCTTC. Amino acids: CASSTGGVYGYTF.

The gene calls are TRBV2 and TRBJ1-2, with D perhaps matching TRBD1 (5 bases). The CDR3 extends over 15 amino acids. V gave up 2 bases and J gave up 4 bases, with 14 bases separating them. Germline CDR1 and CDR2: SNHLY and FYNNEI. The CDR3 DNA reads as TGTGCCAGCAGTGAACTACGGGACTCTTTCTATGGCTACACCTTC. Translated: CASSELRDSFYGYTF.

This clone was picked up a small number of times. The chain links TRBV11-3 to TRBJ2-1; no reliable D call. Germline CDR1 and CDR2: SGHNT and YENEEA. This CDR3 spans 13 amino acids. V was trimmed by 0 bases and J by 4 bases, leaving 4 bases between them. The CDR3 here is CASSLDLYNEQFF. The CDR3 nucleotides read TGTGCCAGCAGCTTAGATCTTTACAATGAGCAGTTCTTC.

The rearrangement links TRBV9 to TRBJ1-4, with 7 bases lining up with TRBD1. The ends lost 0 bases at V and 3 bases at J; junction bases unmatched: 8. Germline V gives CDR1 SGDLS, CDR2 YYNGEE. CDR3 length: 17 residues. The CDR3 loop reads CASSVGWGQTANEKLFF. DNA of the CDR3: TGTGCCAGCAGCGTAGGGTGGGGACAGACAGCTAATGAAAAACTGTTTTTT.

This chain connects TRBV30 to TRBJ1-4; D not resolved. The germline V and J ends were trimmed by 5 bases and 3 bases, with 7 bases remaining between them. Germline lookup yields CDR1 GTSNPN and CDR2 SVGIG (reference sequence). This CDR3 contains 12 residues. The CDR3 is CAWASANEKLFF. The DNA for the CDR3 is TGTGCCTGGGCGTCTGCTAATGAAAAACTGTTTTTT.

The chain has TRBV5-4 and TRBJ1-6; D is uncertain. Germline loops: CDR1 SGHNT, CDR2 YYREEE (reference sequence). This CDR3 is built from 16 residues. V was shortened by 0 bases and J by 0 bases, with 7 bases between the two germline ends. In DNA form, the CDR3 reads TGTGCCAGCAGCTTGGATTCGAGCTCCTATAATTCACCCCTCCACTTT. Its protein product is CASSLDSSSYNSPLHF.

The chain carries TRBV7-8 and TRBJ2-2, with a tentative D call TRBD1 (5 bases). Trimming left V 1 base short and J 7 bases short, with 16 bases between. This CDR3 is built from 16 residues. Germline-derived CDR1 and CDR2 are SGHVS and FQNEAQ. For the CDR3, the DNA is TGTGCCAGCAGCTTAGATACCGCAGGGTTGTACGGGGAGCTGTTTTTT. Translating it yields CASSLDTAGLYGELFF.

This clone turned up a few times. This chain uses TRBV6-6 with TRBJ2-7; 7 positions match TRBD1. The trim removed 2 bases at V and 6 bases at J, leaving 4 bases unmatched. This CDR3 comprises 13 residues. Per germline, CDR1 MNHNY and CDR2 SVGAGI (reference sequence). The CDR3 DNA follows: TGTGCCAGCAGTTACCCGGGGACAGCCGAGCAGTACTTC. It codes for CASSYPGTAEQYF.

The J gene is TRBJ1-3, the V gene TRBV30; D gene ambiguous. The CDR3 is 12 amino acids. CDR1 and CDR2 from the germline V gene are GTSNPN and SVGIG (reference sequence). Trimming shortened V by 0 bases and J by 4 bases, and 4 bases separated the two germline ends. CDR3 amino acids: CAWSVRGNTIYF. CDR3 DNA: TGTGCCTGGAGTGTGCGGGGAAACACCATATATTTT.

The chain has TRBV6-5 and TRBJ1-2, with a weak D call TRBD1 (5 bases). V was pared by 4 bases and J by 9 bases, with 15 bases between. CDR3 length: 13 amino acids. Germline V lookup: CDR1 MNHEY, CDR2 SVGAGI. CDR3 sequence: CASSSQTEMSYTF. In DNA, the CDR3 is TGTGCCAGCAGTTCCCAGACAGAGATGAGCTACACCTTC.

This clone was found once. J is TRBJ2-7 and V is TRBV7-8; 8 bases are a match to TRBD2. The CDR3 runs 14 residues. Trimming cost V 0 bases and J 4 bases; bases outside gene matches: 2. Per the germline V gene, CDR1 is SGHVS and CDR2 is FQNEAQ. CDR3 coding DNA: TGTGCCAGCAGCTTAGCCGGGGGGGGGTACGAGCAGTACTTC. Its protein product is CASSLAGGGYEQYF.

J is TRBJ2-1 and V is TRBV12-3 or TRBV12-4, with D perhaps matching TRBD2 (5 bases). The CDR3 has 12 amino acids. Trimming took 6 bases from V and 9 from J, leaving 12 bases between them. CDR3 sequence: CASRTIEGEQFF. The CDR3 DNA sequence: TGTGCCAGCAGGACGATTGAGGGTGAGCAGTTCTTC.

V usage is TRBV7-3 and J usage is TRBJ2-5; D is unclear. V gave up 6 bases and J gave up 8 bases, with 19 bases separating them. In germline, CDR1 is SGHTA, CDR2 FQGTGA. The CDR3 sequence is 14 residues long. The CDR3 reads CASRDEPNRGTQYF. The CDR3 DNA sequence: TGTGCCAGCAGGGATGAGCCTAACCGAGGCACCCAGTACTTC.

This rearrangement joins TRBV18 to TRBJ2-1; TRBD1 matches 8 bases. The CDR3 is 12 amino acids. Germline V CDR1 and CDR2: KGHSH, LQKENI. V lost 6 bases, J lost 10 bases, and 5 bases stayed unmatched. The chain's CDR3 is CASSLQGGEQFF. The CDR3 nucleotides read TGTGCCAGCTCCCTACAGGGGGGCGAGCAGTTCTTC.

Note on this clone: The sample holds other DNA sequences that translate to the same CDR3. V usage is TRBV5-1 and J usage is TRBJ2-2; 7 bases map to TRBD1. The trim removed 0 bases at V and 4 bases at J, leaving 0 bases unmatched. Germline V CDR1 and CDR2: SGHRS, YFSETQ. The CDR3 loop spans 14 amino acids. The CDR3 nucleotides are TGCGCCAGCAGCTTGGGACAGGGCACCGGGGAGCTGTTTTTT. This encodes CASSLGQGTGELFF. The entire variable domain, with the rest obtained from reference TRBV5-1 and TRBJ2-2, is as follows: KAGVTQTPRYLIKTRGQQVTLSCSPISGHRSVSWYQQTPGQGLQFLFEYFSETQRNKGNFPGRFSGRQFSNSRSEMNVSTLELGDSALYLCASSLGQGTGELFFGEGSRLTVL.

V and J are TRBV29-1 and TRBJ2-5, with 8 bases matching TRBD1. Trimming cost V 5 bases and J 5 bases; bases outside gene matches: 10. The CDR3 consists of 14 residues. Per the germline V gene, CDR1 is SQVTM and CDR2 is ANQGSEA. The CDR3 sequence is CSVQDRAEGETQYF. The DNA for the CDR3 is TGCAGCGTTCAGGACAGGGCGGAGGGGGAGACCCAGTACTTC.

This clone was seen ten or more times. The chain is built from TRBV5-1 and TRBJ1-3; a possible D gene is TRBD1 (6 bases). Germline-derived CDR1 and CDR2 are SGHRS and YFSETQ. Trimming removed 2 bases at V and 0 bases at J, with 15 bases between. This CDR3 comprises 17 residues. CDR3 nucleotides: TGCGCCAGCAGCTTTGGGGGCAGGGGCGACTCTGGAAACACCATATATTTT. Its translation: CASSFGGRGDSGNTIYF.

The chain links TRBV2 to TRBJ2-2; 8 nucleotides match TRBD1. The V gene end was trimmed by 10 bases and the J gene end by 5 bases; junction bases not matched to a gene: 27. The CDR3 loop spans 20 amino acids. The germline CDR1 and CDR2 sequences are SNHLY and FYNNEI. The CDR3 nucleotides are TGTGCCATCGAACCCTACCCGGGGGTCCTGACAGGGGTTGAGACCGGGGAGCTGTTTTTT. Amino acids: CAIEPYPGVLTGVETGELFF.

The chain links TRBV19 to TRBJ1-2, with D tentatively TRBD1 (5 bases). Germline CDR1 reads LNHDA; CDR2 reads SQIVND (reference sequence). Trimming took 9 bases from V and 4 from J, leaving 21 bases between them. The CDR3 totals 15 residues. The CDR3 region has the DNA TGTGCCAGCAAATCCGACAGCCTGATGGGCTATGGCTACACCTTC. Translating gives CASKSDSLMGYGYTF.

V and J are TRBV6-1 and TRBJ1-5, with D possibly TRBD1 on 5 matching bases. The CDR3 runs to 14 residues. Germline assignment: CDR1 MNHNS and CDR2 SASEGT. V was pared by 3 bases and J by 2 bases, with 8 bases between. The CDR3 loop reads CASSDRAGNQPQHF. The CDR3 nucleotides read TGTGCCAGCAGTGACAGGGCAGGCAATCAGCCCCAGCATTTT.

The CDR3 nucleotides are TGTGCCAGCAGCCTCGCGGGCCCCGACGGAGAGACCCAGTACTTC. It codes for CASSLAGPDGETQYF. This rearrangement joins TRBV7-9 to TRBJ2-5; D might be TRBD2 (5 bases). The V end was cut by 5 bases, the J end by 4 bases, with 17 bases between. Per the germline V gene, CDR1 is SEHNR and CDR2 is FQNEAQ (reference sequence). The CDR3 extends over 15 amino acids. Complete variable domain (other parts from reference TRBV7-9 and TRBJ2-5): DTGVSQNPRHKITKRGQNVTFRCDPISEHNRLYWYRQTLGQGPEFLTYFQNEAQLEKSRLLSDRFSAERPKGSFSTLEIQRTEQGDSAMYLCASSLAGPDGETQYFGPGTRLLVL.